A single sample gave rise to the 8 T cell receptor beta chains below, sequenced in a study of beta chain features in type 1 diabetes. Reverse transcribing all isolated RNA meant expressed TCRB transcripts were sequenced. TCRdb's table, derived via immunoSEQ multiplex PCR, lists solely in-frame clones and lacks some. The sample has over 150,000 clones, approximately 10% seen once. These TCRs are of unknown antigen specificity. General observations from the study: Moderately but significantly shorter TCRB CDR3s were found in Type 1 diabetes patients in all four CD4+ subsets.

The sample taken for sequencing was central memory CD4+ T cells from blood. The receptors here all came from a man aged 25-45 years with type 1 diabetes.

The V call is TRBV19, the J call TRBJ2-3, with D possibly TRBD2 on 7 matching bases. Germline lookup yields CDR1 LNHDA and CDR2 SQIVND (reference sequence). V gave up 3 bases and J gave up 2 bases, with 15 bases separating them. This CDR3 region has 16 residues. In nucleotides, the CDR3 is TGTGCCAGTAGTATCCAAACAGGGAGGGACACAGATACGCAGTATTTT. This sequence encodes CASSIQTGRDTDTQYF.

There are a few counts of this clone. The chain links TRBV11-2 to TRBJ2-1; unclear D gene. Germline CDR1 SGHAT, CDR2 FQNNGV. The CDR3 is 14 residues long. Between the trimmed V and J ends, which lost 1 base and 7 bases, there was a span of 11 bases. Here the CDR3 reads CASSLAGVTNEQFF. The CDR3 DNA is TGTGCCAGCAGCTTAGCTGGAGTGACTAATGAGCAGTTCTTC.

This clone was counted a few times. This chain links TRBV7-9 with TRBJ2-7; 8 nucleotides line up with TRBD1. With V trimmed by 6 bases and J by 3 bases, 4 bases remained unmatched. The length of the CDR3 is 13 residues. Per the germline V gene, CDR1 is SEHNR and CDR2 is FQNEAQ (reference sequence). CDR3 coding DNA: TGTGCCAGCAGACCCGGACAGGGCTACGAGCAGTACTTC. Translated: CASRPGQGYEQYF.

The J gene is TRBJ2-5, the V gene TRBV5-1, with TRBD1 identical over 8 bases. Germline values: CDR1 SGHRS, CDR2 YFSETQ. V lost 4 bases to trimming and J lost 5 bases; unmatched junction nucleotides: 7. The CDR3 runs 14 residues. In DNA, the CDR3 is TGCGCCAGCAGCCCCGGACAGGGCTGGGAGACCCAGTACTTC. Translating gives CASSPGQGWETQYF.

This clone was seen only a few times. The chain carries TRBV2 and TRBJ1-5; D not resolved. Germline V lookup: CDR1 SNHLY, CDR2 FYNNEI. This CDR3 has 17 amino acids. V gave up 4 bases and J gave up 6 bases, with 22 bases separating them. The CDR3 nucleotides read TGTGCCAGCAGTGCCCCGAGGGTTCCAGCGGCGGGTCAGCCCCAGCATTTT. The encoded protein is CASSAPRVPAAGQPQHF.

V usage is TRBV7-9 and J usage is TRBJ1-2; 9 bases line up with TRBD1. The ends lost 5 bases at V and 4 bases at J; junction bases unmatched: 8. The CDR3 consists of 15 residues. Germline CDR1 reads SEHNR; CDR2 reads FQNEAQ (reference sequence). CDR3 nucleotide sequence: TGTGCCAGCAGCCCGGTTGGACAGGGGTCCTATGGCTACACCTTC. This sequence encodes CASSPVGQGSYGYTF.

This clone showed up many times. The chain links TRBV7-2 to TRBJ1-1; the D is unclear. Germline V gene lookup returns CDR1 SGHTA and CDR2 FQGNSA. The CDR3 spans 12 residues. The V gene lost 1 base and the J gene lost 6 bases, with 6 bases spanning the gap. CDR3 protein: CASSLDQAEAFF. As DNA, the CDR3 is TGTGCCAGCAGCTTAGATCAGGCTGAAGCTTTCTTT.

This chain joins TRBV9 and TRBJ2-7; perhaps TRBD2 as D (7 bases). Germline values: CDR1 SGDLS, CDR2 YYNGEE. CDR3 length: 16 residues. Between the trimmed V and J ends, which lost 4 bases and 2 bases, there was a span of 19 bases. The CDR3 reads CASSPSGGAPTYEQYF. CDR3 nucleotides: TGTGCCAGCAGCCCGAGTGGGGGGGCTCCCACCTACGAGCAGTACTTC.